Presented here are 3 T cell receptor beta chains from one specimen sequenced in a study of shared T cell receptors in the human thymus. TCRdb's copy holds only in-frame clones and misses some; the assay was immunoSEQ multiplex PCR. The top ten clones hold around 0.01% of a sample with more than 550,000 clones, around 85% of them seen once. The same sample was also used in a study of human thymus T cells.

The sequencing input was thymocytes. The receptor source for this set is a girl younger than two with a congenital heart defect.

CDR3 amino acids: CASSLDPGWGTEAFF. CDR3 bases: TGTGCCAGCAGCTTAGATCCGGGATGGGGTACCGAAGCTTTCTTT. This chain links TRBV7-2 with TRBJ1-1; no definite D call. Trimming removed 1 base from V and 8 bases from J, with 17 bases in between. The CDR3 totals 15 residues. Germline V gene lookup returns CDR1 SGHTA and CDR2 FQGNSA.

This chain joins TRBV2 and TRBJ2-5; the match to TRBD1 covers 10 bases. CDR1 and CDR2 from the germline V gene are SNHLY and FYNNEI. V gave up 3 bases and J gave up 5 bases; unmatched junction bases: 9. The CDR3 consists of 16 residues. The CDR3 reads CASSESRDRGQETQYF. CDR3 nucleotides: TGTGCCAGCAGTGAGAGTAGGGACAGGGGCCAGGAGACCCAGTACTTC.

CDR3 nucleotide sequence: TGCGCCAGCAGCCCAGGACAGGGGAGGATTTACAATGAGCAGTTCTTC. Translation gives CASSPGQGRIYNEQFF. The chain links TRBV5-1 to TRBJ2-1; 9 bases are a match to TRBD1. This CDR3 has 16 residues. The germline V gene has CDR1 SGHRS and CDR2 YFSETQ. Unmatched junction bases numbered 9, after V lost 4 bases and J lost 4 bases.